This section outlines one T cell receptor (beta chain) sequence together with its context. The table came from immunoSEQ multiplex PCR; TCRdb's copy has only in-frame clones and leaves some out. The sample holds 250,000 or so clones, about 89% seen once. This sample was included in a study of blood T cell repertoires in COVID-19. The CDR3 is 13 residues long. Germline trimming cut 4 bases from V and 3 bases from J; bases unmatched to any gene: 4. Germline CDR1 is SGHNT and CDR2 is YYREEE (reference sequence). The sequence came from a woman in her forties who had recovered from COVID-19. The gene calls are TRBV5-4 and TRBJ2-7; 7 nucleotides match TRBD1. Sequencing was performed on peripheral blood. This chain's CDR3 is CASSLDRLYEQYF. In DNA form, the CDR3 reads TGTGCCAGCAGCCTGGACAGGCTCTACGAGCAGTACTTC.